These 14 T cell receptor beta chains originate from one sample sequenced in a study of cytomegalovirus exposure and HLA in healthy donors. The PCR used 60 Vbeta and 13 Jbeta primers. Libraries were prepared by immunoSEQ multiplex PCR; TCRdb keeps only in-frame clonotypes and omits some of them. The sample has about 83,000 clones, roughly 81% seen once. The sequenced sample was PBMCs. All receptors come from a woman aged 30 to 39 in good health and CMV-seronegative.

The V gene is TRBV6-6, the J gene TRBJ1-1; D gene unclear. Trimming cost V 0 bases and J 4 bases, with 12 bases left between them. Germline V gene data show CDR1 as MNHNY and CDR2 as SVGAGI (reference sequence). The CDR3 covers 15 residues. The CDR3 here is CASSYSTGLGTEAFF. CDR3 DNA sequence: TGTGCCAGCAGTTACTCGACGGGGTTGGGCACTGAAGCTTTCTTT.

The sample holds a few counts of this clone. The chain recombines TRBV29-1 with TRBJ2-1; 11 bases agree with TRBD2. The CDR3 is made up of 17 amino acids. Germline values: CDR1 SQVTM, CDR2 ANQGSEA. Trimming cost V 1 base and J 4 bases; bases outside gene matches: 9. CDR3 sequence reads: CSVEGGTSGRHYNEQFF. CDR3 coding DNA: TGCAGCGTTGAAGGGGGAACTAGCGGGAGACATTACAATGAGCAGTTCTTC.

Written as DNA, the CDR3 is TGTGCCACCAGCAGAGATAGGTCCAGGGGCGCATCGAGGGTGACTGAAGCTTTCTTT. This gives the protein CATSRDRSRGASRVTEAFF. The V and J genes are TRBV15 and TRBJ1-1, with D possibly being TRBD1 (6 bases). Germline assignment: CDR1 LNHNV and CDR2 YYDKDF (reference sequence). The CDR3 covers 19 residues. V was shortened by 0 bases and J by 5 bases, with 25 bases between the two germline ends.

This chain connects TRBV5-1 to TRBJ1-1; weak D call: TRBD1 (6 bases). V dropped 4 bases and J dropped 3 bases, with 13 bases sitting between them. The CDR3 is 14 residues long. From germline, CDR1 is SGHRS and CDR2 YFSETQ. CDR3 residues: CASSLRTVHTEAFF. The CDR3, as DNA: TGCGCCAGCAGCCTCCGGACAGTCCACACTGAAGCTTTCTTT. The variable domain in full, completed from reference TRBV5-1 and TRBJ1-1, reads KAGVTQTPRYLIKTRGQQVTLSCSPISGHRSVSWYQQTPGQGLQFLFEYFSETQRNKGNFPGRFSGRQFSNSRSEMNVSTLELGDSALYLCASSLRTVHTEAFFGQGTRLTVV.

The V and J genes are TRBV15 and TRBJ1-4, with D tentatively TRBD1 (5 bases). The V end lost 4 bases, the J end lost 7 bases, and 16 bases lay between the germline ends. CDR1 and CDR2 (germline): LNHNV, YYDKDF (reference sequence). The CDR3 spans 15 residues. CDR3 sequence reads: CATSNRQLRGEKLFF. DNA for the CDR3: TGTGCCACCAGCAACAGACAGCTGCGAGGTGAAAAACTGTTTTTT.

V and J are TRBV30 and TRBJ1-1; TRBD1 matches 8 bases. This CDR3 is built from 16 residues. Germline CDR1 and CDR2: GTSNPN and SVGIG (reference sequence). The V gene end was trimmed by 2 bases and the J gene end by 3 bases; junction bases not matched to a gene: 11. The CDR3 coding sequence is TGTGCCTGGAGTCTACGGACAGGGATAGTGGACACTGAAGCTTTCTTT. As protein: CAWSLRTGIVDTEAFF.

The chain carries TRBV5-1 and TRBJ2-5, with TRBD2 matching over 7 bases. The V and J ends lost 5 bases and 5 bases, in that order; junction bases with no gene match: 9. CDR3 size: 14 residues. Germline-derived CDR1 and CDR2 are SGHRS and YFSETQ. Here the CDR3 DNA reads TGCGCCAGCAGGCCCCGACTAGCAGATGAGACCCAGTACTTC. Protein: CASRPRLADETQYF.

V and J are TRBV19 and TRBJ1-5; possible D gene TRBD1, 6 bases. CDR1 is LNHDA and CDR2 is SQIVND in the germline V gene (reference sequence). Trimming took 4 bases from V and 3 from J, leaving 13 bases between them. The CDR3 spans 15 residues. CDR3: CASSTDDRINQPQHF. CDR3 DNA sequence: TGTGCCAGTAGTACCGACGACAGGATCAATCAGCCCCAGCATTTT.

The chain links TRBV27 to TRBJ1-2, with a tentative D call TRBD1 (5 bases). Trimming removed 3 bases at V and 2 bases at J, with 10 bases between. Germline assignment: CDR1 MNHEY and CDR2 SMNVEV (reference sequence). CDR3 size: 14 residues. The chain's CDR3 is CASSFRAGNYGYTF. Here the CDR3 DNA reads TGTGCCAGCAGTTTTAGGGCAGGGAACTATGGCTACACCTTC.

V gene TRBV19 combines with J gene TRBJ2-7; 9 nucleotides match TRBD2. Looked up from germline, CDR1 is LNHDA and CDR2 is SQIVND (reference sequence). The trim removed 5 bases at V and 0 bases at J, leaving 8 bases unmatched. This CDR3 is 16 amino acids long. CDR3 sequence: CASSVQVAGDSYEQYF. CDR3 DNA sequence: TGTGCCAGTAGTGTTCAAGTAGCGGGGGACTCCTACGAGCAGTACTTC.

This chain links TRBV19 with TRBJ1-1; D may be TRBD1 (6 bases). V lost 8 bases, J lost 0 bases, and 13 bases lay in between. The CDR3 is made up of 14 amino acids. Germline CDR1 is LNHDA and CDR2 is SQIVND (reference sequence). The CDR3: CASDDRPMNTEAFF. The CDR3 DNA is TGTGCCAGTGACGACAGGCCCATGAACACTGAAGCTTTCTTT.

This clone was observed a single time. The chain carries TRBV5-4 and TRBJ2-7; a possible D gene is TRBD1 (6 bases). The CDR3 consists of 14 residues. The germline CDR1 and CDR2 sequences are SGHNT and YYREEE (reference sequence). Between the trimmed V and J ends, which lost 2 bases and 2 bases, there was a span of 11 bases. The DNA of the CDR3 is TGTGCCAGCAGCTTTGGACAGAGAACCTACGAGCAGTACTTC. Its protein is CASSFGQRTYEQYF.

This rearrangement joins TRBV28 to TRBJ1-5, with no clear D. V lost 6 bases and J lost 7, with 13 bases in between. This CDR3 comprises 13 residues. The germline gives CDR1 MDHEN, CDR2 SYDVKM. The CDR3 loop is CASSLPGGQPQHF. The CDR3 coding sequence is TGTGCCAGCAGCCTACCCGGCGGGCAGCCCCAGCATTTT. Full variable domain (remainder filled in from reference TRBV28 and TRBJ1-5): DVKVTQSSRYLVKRTGEKVFLECVQDMDHENMFWYRQDPGLGLRLIYFSYDVKMKEKGDIPEGYSVSREKKERFSLILESASTNQTSMYLCASSLPGGQPQHFGDGTRLSIL.

The rearrangement joins TRBV2 to TRBJ1-1; D is unresolved. The CDR3 is 13 residues long. Germline lookup yields CDR1 SNHLY and CDR2 FYNNEI. V was shortened by 10 bases and J by 5 bases, with 17 bases between the two germline ends. The CDR3 DNA is TGTGCCACCCCTAAAAGAGCCGATACTGAAGCTTTCTTT. It specifies CATPKRADTEAFF.